Below, 19 T cell receptor beta chains from the same sample are listed, as sequenced in a study of cytomegalovirus exposure and HLA in healthy donors. Profiled with immunoSEQ multiplex PCR; TCRdb holds only in-frame clones, not every one. The data hold about 200,000 clones, with approximately 87% observed a single time. Sequences were obtained from PBMCs. These TCRs come from a woman aged 18-29 years in good health and CMV-seronegative.

This chain uses TRBV6-5 with TRBJ1-1; no reliable D call. Trimming removed 11 bases from V and 3 bases from J, with 19 bases in between. CDR3 length: 14 residues. CDR1 is MNHEY, CDR2 SVGAGI, per germline. Here the CDR3 reads CAAAAARHDTEAFF. For the CDR3, the DNA is TGTGCCGCAGCCGCGGCTCGCCATGACACTGAAGCTTTCTTT.

The V gene is TRBV27, the J gene TRBJ1-2; D unclear. The CDR3 totals 14 residues. Germline V gene sequence: CDR1 MNHEY, CDR2 SMNVEV (reference sequence). V lost 3 bases, J lost 8 bases, and 16 bases lay in between. The CDR3, as DNA: TGTGCCAGCAGTTTTAGCCAATCGGGGATCGGCTACACCTTC. It specifies CASSFSQSGIGYTF.

V is TRBV28 and J is TRBJ2-1; TRBD2 matches at 11 bases. The V segment lost 4 bases and the J segment 4 bases; nucleotides outside the gene matches: 6. CDR1 and CDR2 (germline): MDHEN, SYDVKM. This CDR3 is built from 16 residues. The CDR3 protein is CASSSPTSGAYNEQFF. In nucleotides, the CDR3 is TGTGCCAGCAGTTCCCCGACTAGCGGGGCTTACAATGAGCAGTTCTTC.

This clone occurred a few times. V usage is TRBV5-5 and J usage is TRBJ1-3; D is ambiguous. The CDR3 has 13 residues. Trimming took off 1 base at V and 3 bases at J, with 5 bases between the two ends. Germline CDR1 and CDR2: SGHKS and YYEKEE (reference sequence). This CDR3 is CASSLFYGNTIYF. The DNA for the CDR3 is TGTGCCAGCAGCTTGTTTTATGGAAACACCATATATTTT. Supplemented by reference TRBV5-5 and TRBJ1-3, the full variable domain reads DAGVTQSPTHLIKTRGQQVTLRCSPISGHKSVSWYQQVLGQGPQFIFQYYEKEERGRGNFPDRFSARQFPNYSSELNVNALLLGDSALYLCASSLFYGNTIYFGEGSWLTVV.

This sequence joins TRBV4-1 and TRBJ1-1; D ambiguous. V lost 4 bases, J lost 5 bases, and 20 bases lay in between. The CDR3 spans 16 residues. The germline gives CDR1 MGHRA, CDR2 YSYEKL. The DNA for the CDR3 is TGCGCCAGCAGCCGGCTAAGTGGTTATCGGGGAACTGAAGCTTTCTTT. This sequence encodes CASSRLSGYRGTEAFF.

The V call is TRBV10-3, the J call TRBJ2-1; 9 nucleotides match TRBD2. The CDR3 is 14 amino acids. Germline V gene lookup returns CDR1 ENHRY and CDR2 SYGVKD. The V segment lost 2 bases and the J segment 6 bases; nucleotides outside the gene matches: 2. The CDR3 nucleotides are TGTGCCATCAGTGAGCAGGGACTAGCCAATGAGCAGTTCTTC. As protein: CAISEQGLANEQFF.

J is TRBJ2-3 and V is TRBV5-1, with 15 bases lining up with TRBD2. The CDR3 length is 17 residues. Germline V gene lookup returns CDR1 SGHRS and CDR2 YFSETQ. V lost 4 bases and J lost 1; bases outside the gene matches: 4. The CDR3 here is CASSPGLAGGGTDTQYF. As DNA, the CDR3 is TGCGCCAGCAGCCCCGGACTAGCGGGGGGGGGCACAGATACGCAGTATTTT.

The rearrangement uses TRBV9 and TRBJ1-2, with D unclear. Germline values: CDR1 SGDLS, CDR2 YYNGEE. V was trimmed by 2 bases and J by 4 bases, leaving 21 bases between them. This CDR3 contains 17 residues. The chain's CDR3 is CASSVHRVPPWPYGYTF. The CDR3, as DNA: TGTGCCAGCAGCGTCCACCGGGTTCCCCCGTGGCCCTATGGCTACACCTTC.

The chain combines TRBV6-5 with TRBJ1-1; 12 bases are shared with TRBD1. This CDR3 has 14 amino acids. The germline V gene has CDR1 MNHEY and CDR2 SVGAGI. Trimming cost V 6 bases and J 4 bases; bases outside gene matches: 3. CDR3 bases: TGTGCCAGCAGGTTGGGACAGGGGGCCACTGAAGCTTTCTTT. Its protein is CASRLGQGATEAFF.

This clone was recorded at least ten times. In DNA, the CDR3 is TGCGCCAGCAGCACGCTGACAGGGGTCAACATTCAGTACTTC. Translated: CASSTLTGVNIQYF. The rearrangement joins TRBV4-1 to TRBJ2-4, with TRBD1 matching 8 bases. This CDR3 is 14 amino acids long. The V segment lost 5 bases and the J segment 7 bases; nucleotides outside the gene matches: 7. Germline lookup yields CDR1 MGHRA and CDR2 YSYEKL.

The chain combines TRBV2 with TRBJ2-7; TRBD1 aligns across 7 bases. The V gene's germline CDR1 is SNHLY and CDR2 FYNNEI. The CDR3 loop spans 12 amino acids. Losses at the gene ends were 8 bases for V and 2 bases for J; bases not matched to a gene: 3. The DNA for the CDR3 is TGTGCCAGCTGGACAGGTGCCTACGAGCAGTACTTC. It is translated as CASWTGAYEQYF.

The chain recombines TRBV21-1 with TRBJ1-5; the table's D call, TRBD1, was not checked against the DNA. TRBV21-1 is given as a pseudogene. This CDR3 region has 19 residues. CDR3 sequence reads: CASSLRPDRSGEGNQPQHF. The CDR3 nucleotides read TGTGCCAGCAGCCTCCGACCGGACAGGTCCGGGGAGGGCAATCAGCCCCAGCATTTT.

In its sample, this clone was seen a few times. The CDR3 protein is CASSLARTGSDSPLHF. The CDR3 DNA sequence: TGTGCCAGCAGCTTAGCGCGGACAGGCAGTGATTCACCCCTCCACTTT. V usage is TRBV7-8 and J usage is TRBJ1-6; 7 nucleotides match TRBD1. The CDR3 loop spans 16 amino acids. The V and J ends lost 0 bases and 8 bases, in that order; junction bases with no gene match: 7. The germline CDR1 and CDR2 sequences are SGHVS and FQNEAQ.

The chain recombines TRBV5-1 with TRBJ2-7; 8 nucleotides agree with TRBD1. Germline lookup yields CDR1 SGHRS and CDR2 YFSETQ. The CDR3 has 14 amino acids. J gave up 2 bases and V 4 bases, and 5 bases lay outside the gene matches. This chain's CDR3 is CASSETGDTYEQYF. In nucleotides, the CDR3 is TGCGCCAGCAGCGAGACAGGGGATACCTACGAGCAGTACTTC.

This chain uses TRBV2 with TRBJ2-1, with 10 bases lining up with TRBD1. Germline CDR1 is SNHLY and CDR2 is FYNNEI. The junction had 28 bases not matched to a gene; V was cut back by 8 bases and J by 0 bases. The CDR3 is 23 amino acids. CDR3 sequence: CASHRLSLSPGQGEGGSYNEQFF. In DNA form, the CDR3 reads TGTGCCAGCCATCGTCTATCATTGTCGCCCGGACAGGGGGAGGGGGGCTCCTACAATGAGCAGTTCTTC.

The chain has TRBV7-8 and TRBJ1-2; D unclear. The CDR3 covers 17 residues. CDR1 is SGHVS, CDR2 FQNEAQ, per germline. V was pared by 1 base and J by 3 bases, with 18 bases between. Written as DNA, the CDR3 is TGTGCCAGCAGCTTAGTTGGTTCCGACACCCCATACTATGGCTACACCTTC. As protein: CASSLVGSDTPYYGYTF.

This chain connects TRBV6-5 to TRBJ1-1; a weak D match, TRBD1 (6 bases). The germline V gene has CDR1 MNHEY and CDR2 SVGAGI. The length of the CDR3 is 14 residues. The V end lost 6 bases, the J end lost 0 bases, and 11 bases lay between the germline ends. CDR3 nucleotide sequence: TGTGCCAGCAGCCGAGCAGGGGTGAACACTGAAGCTTTCTTT. Translating it yields CASSRAGVNTEAFF.

This clone was recorded many times. The chain joins TRBV2 to TRBJ1-5; the D is unclear. The CDR3 is made up of 12 amino acids. Germline loops: CDR1 SNHLY, CDR2 FYNNEI. V lost 6 bases, J lost 6 bases, and 9 bases lay in between. Here the CDR3 reads CASSPEAQPQHF. The DNA of the CDR3 is TGTGCCAGCAGCCCGGAGGCTCAGCCCCAGCATTTT.

The CDR3 nucleotides are TGTGCCAGCAGCGTGGGCGGAGCTTACAATGAGCAGTTCTTC. This encodes CASSVGGAYNEQFF. The chain couples TRBV9 to TRBJ2-1; unclear D gene. V dropped 2 bases and J dropped 4 bases, with 10 bases sitting between them. This CDR3 comprises 14 residues. Germline CDR1 reads SGDLS; CDR2 reads YYNGEE.